This entry lists 10 T cell receptor beta chains sequenced from one sample in a study of shared clonotypes between healthy human individuals. TCRdb keeps only in-frame clones here, not all; method: immunoSEQ multiplex PCR. The sample holds a few hundred thousand clones, approximately 79% seen once. The source material was memory CD4+ T cells sorted from blood. Subset specified: CD45RA-negative fraction. Receptors originate from a young man in good health.

Worth noting for this clone: Other DNA sequences within the sample encode an identical CDR3. The CDR3: CASSVAGGLEETQYF. Written as DNA, the CDR3 is TGTGCCAGCAGCGTAGCGGGAGGGCTAGAAGAGACCCAGTACTTC. J is TRBJ2-5 and V is TRBV9; 8 bases map to TRBD2. CDR1 is SGDLS, CDR2 YYNGEE, per germline. The CDR3 runs to 15 residues. V was pared by 0 bases and J by 3 bases, with 4 bases of the junction left unmatched. The variable domain in full, completed from reference TRBV9 and TRBJ2-5, reads DSGVTQTPKHLITATGQRVTLRCSPRSGDLSVYWYQQSLDQGLQFLIQYYNGEERAKGNILERFSAQQFPDLHSELNLSSLELGDSALYFCASSVAGGLEETQYFGPGTRLLVL.

The chain combines TRBV7-9 with TRBJ2-7; the match to TRBD1 covers 9 bases. The germline gives CDR1 SEHNR, CDR2 FQNEAQ (reference sequence). This CDR3 is 19 amino acids long. The ends lost 2 bases at V and 3 bases at J; junction bases unmatched: 17. In DNA form, the CDR3 reads TGTGCCAGCAGCTTATCGTGGGAACCGGGACAGGGATTTAGCTACGAGCAGTACTTC. Its protein is CASSLSWEPGQGFSYEQYF.

This chain connects TRBV25-1 to TRBJ2-2, with a possible D match to TRBD1 (5 bases). Germline lookup yields CDR1 MGHDK and CDR2 SYGVNS. Trimming took off 1 base at V and 2 bases at J, with 8 bases between the two ends. This CDR3 has 15 residues. The CDR3 spells CASSESTENTGELFF. The CDR3 DNA reads TGTGCCAGCAGTGAATCGACAGAAAACACCGGGGAGCTGTTTTTT.

With respect to this clone: Sequence at one end of the junction differs from germline and may be a read error. V usage is TRBV6-1 and J usage is TRBJ1-6; TRBD1 aligns across 7 bases. There are 13 residues in the CDR3. Germline V gene data show CDR1 as MNHNS and CDR2 as SASEGT. DNA of the CDR3: TGTGCCAGCAGCGAAGGGGGCAATTCACCCCTCCACTTT. As protein: CASSEGGNSPLHF.

The CDR3 reads CASRQGGGELFF. In nucleotides, the CDR3 is TGTGCCAGCAGACAGGGAGGCGGGGAGCTGTTTTTT. The rearrangement uses TRBV6-1 and TRBJ2-2; D is perhaps TRBD1 or TRBD2 (6 bases each). The V end was cut by 6 bases, the J end by 7 bases, with 9 bases between. Germline CDR1 and CDR2: MNHNS and SASEGT. CDR3 length: 12 residues.

The rearrangement links TRBV5-1 to TRBJ2-2, with D possibly matching TRBD1 (5 bases). The CDR3 has 15 amino acids. Germline V CDR1 and CDR2: SGHRS, YFSETQ. Trimming removed 1 base at V and 1 base at J, with 8 bases between. The DNA for the CDR3 is TGCGCCAGCAGCTTGACAGGAATGAACACCGGGGAGCTGTTTTTT. Amino acids: CASSLTGMNTGELFF. The full variable domain, in which reference TRBV5-1 and TRBJ2-2 provide the parts outside the CDR3, is KAGVTQTPRYLIKTRGQQVTLSCSPISGHRSVSWYQQTPGQGLQFLFEYFSETQRNKGNFPGRFSGRQFSNSRSEMNVSTLELGDSALYLCASSLTGMNTGELFFGEGSRLTVL.

The V gene is TRBV5-1, the J gene TRBJ2-5, with D possibly matching TRBD1 (5 bases). The germline V gene has CDR1 SGHRS and CDR2 YFSETQ. Trimming cost V 3 bases and J 5 bases, with 14 bases left between them. This CDR3 is built from 14 residues. CDR3 sequence (DNA): TGCGCCAGCAGCTATGGACAAACTGGGGAGACCCAGTACTTC. This encodes CASSYGQTGETQYF.

The V gene is TRBV6-5, the J gene TRBJ2-7; D may be TRBD2 (6 bases). Trimming took 2 bases from V and 4 from J, leaving 15 bases between them. CDR1 is MNHEY and CDR2 is SVGAGI in the germline V gene. The CDR3 is 15 residues long. The CDR3 DNA reads TGTGCCAGCAGTTACGCGCCCCCGGGGGTTTACGAGCAGTACTTC. It specifies CASSYAPPGVYEQYF.

In the case of this clone: Other DNA sequences in the same sample also yield this CDR3. J is TRBJ2-7 and V is TRBV18, with 8 nucleotides matching TRBD1. CDR1 and CDR2 from the germline V gene are KGHSH and LQKENI. The CDR3 length is 15 residues. J was trimmed by 5 bases and V by 3 bases; bases with no gene match: 9. CDR3 nucleotide sequence: TGTGCCAGCTCACCTCTAGGACAGGGTGGGCACGAGCAGTACTTC. It codes for CASSPLGQGGHEQYF.

This chain uses TRBV7-9 with TRBJ2-5, with a tentative D call TRBD2 (7 bases). This CDR3 contains 16 residues. Trimming removed 5 bases from V and 6 bases from J, with 22 bases in between. Germline V lookup: CDR1 SEHNR, CDR2 FQNEAQ (reference sequence). Written as DNA, the CDR3 is TGTGCCAGCAGCCCCCTAGGCAGGGGAGGGTCAAAGACCCAGTACTTC. Translating gives CASSPLGRGGSKTQYF.